This is a list of T cell receptor beta chains from one sample in a study of blood T cells in healthy people across ages. Each CDR3 protein gets one entry after TCRdb re-called the 5' RACE reads with MiXCR. The sample yields about 720,000 distinct CDR3 sequences, 22% seen once. Input material: blood. The receptors shown here come from a man in his sixties or seventies in good health. The CDR3 runs from the conserved cysteine through the conserved F or W. The D gene is left open where the match is weak. Size tells how often a clone was seen (once, few, many) or the class of an expanded clone, and some rows leave it out.

J gene | clone size | D gene | V gene | CDR3 length | CDR3 protein | CDR3 DNA
TRBJ1-2 | NA | NA | TRBV12-3/TRBV12-4 | 14 | CASSNRNGNDGYTF | TGTGCCAGCAGTAACAGGAATGGTAATGATGGCTACACCTTC
TRBJ2-5 | few | TRBD2 | TRBV5-1 | 16 | CASSLASGLGRETQYF | TGCGCCAGCAGCTTGGCCTCGGGACTAGGCAGAGAGACCCAGTACTTC
TRBJ1-2 | NA | NA | TRBV6-6 | 13 | CASSYGADYGYTF | TGTGCCAGCAGTTACGGGGCAGACTATGGCTACACCTTC
TRBJ2-7 | NA | NA | TRBV6-1 | 13 | CASCSGSSYEQYF | TGTGCCAGCTGTTCAGGGAGCTCCTACGAGCAGTACTTC
TRBJ1-1 | NA | NA | TRBV11-1 | 13 | CASSFIMNTEAFF | TGTGCCAGCAGCTTTATCATGAACACTGAAGCTTTCTTT
TRBJ1-1 | few | TRBD1 | TRBV5-1 | 13 | CASSLRQGPEAFF | TGCGCCAGCAGCTTGAGACAGGGTCCTGAAGCTTTCTTT
TRBJ2-5 | NA | TRBD1 | TRBV7-9 | 14 | CASSFTDRGETQYF | TGTGCCAGCAGCTTCACGGACAGGGGAGAGACCCAGTACTTC
TRBJ1-1 | NA | NA | TRBV15 | 13 | CATSGGVNTEAFF | TGTGCCACCAGCGGGGGGGTGAACACTGAAGCTTTCTTT
TRBJ1-4 | few | NA | TRBV27 | 16 | CASSLSQDLGGEKLFF | TGTGCCAGCAGTTTAAGTCAGGATCTAGGGGGTGAAAAACTGTTTTTT
TRBJ1-2 | NA | NA | TRBV6-4 | 14 | CASTPGAEWHGYTF | TGTGCCAGCACCCCGGGCGCGGAGTGGCATGGCTACACCTTC
TRBJ2-1 | NA | TRBD1 | TRBV10-3 | 13 | CTIRTGTDNGQFF | TGTACCATCAGGACTGGGACAGACAATGGGCAGTTCTTC
TRBJ1-1 | NA | NA | TRBV3-1 | 14 | CASSQAKVNTEAFF | TGTGCCAGCAGCCAAGCGAAGGTGAACACTGAAGCTTTCTTT
TRBJ2-7 | few | TRBD1 | TRBV20-1 | 14 | CSAKRTGADYEQYF | TGCAGTGCAAAAAGGACAGGGGCCGACTACGAGCAGTACTTC
TRBJ2-3 | NA | NA | TRBV20-1 | 13 | CSASRRVTDTQYF | TGCAGTGCTAGTAGAAGGGTTACAGATACGCAGTATTTT
TRBJ2-7 | few | TRBD1 | TRBV20-1 | 14 | CSAARDRGRYEQYF | TGCAGTGCCGCACGGGACAGGGGGCGTTACGAGCAGTACTTC
TRBJ2-3 | NA | NA | TRBV12-3/TRBV12-4 | 13 | CASSLRYRDLKYF | TGTGCCAGCAGTTTGCGGTACAGGGATTTAAAGTATTTT
TRBJ2-4 | NA | TRBD1 | TRBV7-9 | 15 | CASSSLDRGKNIQYF | TGTGCCAGCAGCTCACTGGACAGGGGAAAAAACATTCAGTACTTC
TRBJ2-6 | few | NA | TRBV5-1 | 16 | CASSVGTPSGANVLTF | TGCGCCAGCAGCGTAGGGACACCCTCTGGGGCCAACGTCCTGACTTTC
TRBJ2-1 | NA | TRBD2 | TRBV24-1 | 16 | CATSDVGLAGANEQFF | TGTGCCACCAGTGATGTGGGACTAGCGGGAGCAAATGAGCAGTTCTTC
TRBJ2-5 | NA | TRBD1 | TRBV12-5 | 14 | CASGSSTGKETQYF | TGTGCTAGTGGTTCCTCGACAGGGAAGGAGACCCAGTACTTC
TRBJ1-4 | once | NA | TRBV7-9 | 15 | CASSLMDSFGEKLFF | TGTGCCAGCAGCTTGATGGACAGTTTTGGGGAAAAACTGTTTTTT
TRBJ2-7 | few | NA | TRBV27 | 16 | CASSLSYAGSSYEQYF | TGTGCCAGCAGTTTATCTTACGCAGGGAGCTCCTACGAGCAGTACTTC
TRBJ2-5 | few | TRBD2 | TRBV11-1 | 16 | CASSFQLAGGMETQYF | TGTGCCAGCAGTTTCCAACTAGCGGGGGGTATGGAGACCCAGTACTTC
TRBJ2-2 | NA | NA | TRBV5-1 | 15 | CASSLVAGRTGELFF | TGCGCCAGCAGCTTGGTTGCGGGCCGCACCGGGGAGCTGTTTTTT
TRBJ2-5 | few | TRBD2 | TRBV5-1 | 17 | CASSLRTSGSVQETQYF | TGCGCCAGCAGCTTGCGGACTAGCGGGTCCGTCCAAGAGACCCAGTACTTC
TRBJ2-1 | many | NA | TRBV25-1 | 15 | CASSELGGDHNEQFF | TGTGCCAGCAGTGAATTAGGGGGGGACCACAATGAGCAGTTCTTC
TRBJ2-7 | NA | NA | TRBV7-9 | 17 | CASSLGDLTYANYEQYF | TGTGCCAGCAGCTTAGGGGACCTCACTTACGCCAACTACGAGCAGTACTTC
TRBJ1-1 | once | NA | TRBV2 | 13 | CASRGGENTEAFF | TGTGCCAGCAGGGGAGGGGAGAACACTGAAGCTTTCTTT
TRBJ1-4 | few | NA | TRBV27 | 13 | CASRDRLREKLFF | TGTGCCAGCAGAGACAGGCTACGTGAAAAACTGTTTTTT
TRBJ2-7 | NA | NA | TRBV5-1 | 15 | CASSLEGRGSYEQYF | TGCGCCAGCAGCTTGGAAGGGCGGGGCTCCTACGAGCAGTACTTC
TRBJ2-6 | few | TRBD2 | TRBV6-5 | 19 | CASSYSRLAGITGANVLTF | TGTGCCAGCAGTTACTCGCGACTAGCGGGAATCACTGGGGCCAACGTCCTGACTTTC
TRBJ2-7 | few | NA | TRBV6-1 | 14 | CASSKGGGGYEQYF | TGTGCCAGCAGCAAGGGAGGGGGCGGCTACGAGCAGTACTTC
TRBJ1-4 | NA | TRBD1 | TRBV7-9 | 13 | CASGTGGDEKLFF | TGTGCCAGCGGAACAGGGGGTGATGAAAAACTGTTTTTT